These 23 T cell receptor beta chains were all obtained from the same sample, sequenced in a study of T cell responses to AZD1222 COVID-19 vaccine. TCRdb keeps only in-frame clones here, not all; method: immunoSEQ multiplex PCR. Among 95,000 to 110,000 clones listed, around nine tenths were seen once. The sequences come from peripheral blood, collected 28 days after the second dose of the MenACWY control vaccine. The source is an adult who received the MenACWY meningococcal vaccine as a control.

This chain joins TRBV2 and TRBJ1-4; maybe TRBD1 (5 bases). The CDR3 loop spans 14 amino acids. The germline V gene has CDR1 SNHLY and CDR2 FYNNEI. V shed 7 bases and J shed 2 bases, with 11 bases lying between them. CDR3 loop: CASNPRVTNEKLFF. DNA for the CDR3: TGTGCCAGCAATCCCAGGGTCACTAATGAAAAACTGTTTTTT.

The chain employs TRBV9 and TRBJ2-3; no firm D call. The CDR3 is 16 residues long. V lost 4 bases to trimming and J lost 1 base, with 16 bases between them. The V gene's germline CDR1 is SGDLS and CDR2 YYNGEE. CDR3: CASSPAGQIRTDTQYF. Here the CDR3 DNA reads TGTGCCAGCAGCCCCGCCGGGCAGATTCGCACAGATACGCAGTATTTT.

This sequence joins TRBV6-5 and TRBJ1-1, with 7 bases matching TRBD1. The germline CDR1 and CDR2 sequences are MNHEY and SVGAGI. This CDR3 comprises 13 residues. V gave up 8 bases and J gave up 3 bases; unmatched junction bases: 6. The DNA for the CDR3 is TGTGCCAGCGTACACGACAGGGACACTGAAGCTTTCTTT. It codes for CASVHDRDTEAFF.

The V gene is TRBV7-9, the J gene TRBJ1-2, with D tentatively TRBD1 (6 bases). The CDR3 length is 13 residues. Germline CDR1 SEHNR, CDR2 FQNEAQ (reference sequence). With 5 bases removed from V and 7 bases from J, the gap between germline ends came to 14 bases. Here the CDR3 reads CASSVNRAGGYTF. The CDR3 DNA follows: TGTGCCAGCAGCGTAAACAGGGCGGGTGGCTACACCTTC.

Here the CDR3 reads CASSYVFLRGQETQYF. The CDR3 DNA follows: TGTGCCAGCAGTTACGTTTTTCTTCGGGGACAAGAGACCCAGTACTTC. The chain has TRBV6-5 and TRBJ2-5, with D tentatively TRBD2 (5 bases). Trimming took off 2 bases at V and 2 bases at J, with 15 bases between the two ends. Germline loops: CDR1 MNHEY, CDR2 SVGAGI. The CDR3 runs 16 residues.

This rearrangement joins TRBV27 to TRBJ2-1; TRBD1 might be the D (5 bases). Germline V gene sequence: CDR1 MNHEY, CDR2 SMNVEV (reference sequence). V was shortened by 6 bases and J by 5 bases, with 14 bases between the two germline ends. CDR3 length: 14 residues. CDR3 amino acids: CASSILGVNNEQFF. The CDR3 coding sequence is TGTGCCAGCAGCATTCTAGGGGTCAACAATGAGCAGTTCTTC.

CDR3 in amino acids: CATSGGGRDSNNLSNQPQHF. DNA for the CDR3: TGTGCCACCAGTGGGGGTGGTCGGGACAGCAACAACCTAAGCAATCAGCCCCAGCATTTT. V usage is TRBV24-1 and J usage is TRBJ1-5; the match to TRBD1 covers 7 bases. The CDR3 has 20 amino acids. J was trimmed by 1 base and V by 5 bases; bases with no gene match: 19. Per germline, CDR1 KGHDR and CDR2 SFDVKD.

The rearrangement links TRBV5-5 to TRBJ1-2, with no clear D. The ends were cut back, 0 bases at V and 8 bases at J, with 14 bases in the middle. CDR1 and CDR2 (germline): SGHKS, YYEKEE (reference sequence). There are 14 residues in the CDR3. In DNA, the CDR3 is TGTGCCAGCAGCTTGGCCGTAGCTGTCCGAGGCTACACCTTC. This gives the protein CASSLAVAVRGYTF.

This clone was counted once. Since the CDR3 does not end with the conserved phenylalanine or tryptophan, this likely comes from a read error. The DNA is left out, because the CDR3 cannot be placed on it with certainty; the CDR3 is given as TCRdb lists it. The chain has TRBV5-4 and TRBJ2-7; whether TRBD2, the table's D call, matches the DNA was not checked. Counting both end residues, the CDR3 totals 12 amino acids. Germline-derived CDR1 and CDR2 are SGHNT and YYREEE (reference sequence). The CDR3 reads CASSLAGLRVVL.

The genes are TRBV3-1 (or the pseudogene TRBV3-2) and TRBJ2-3, with 7 bases identical to TRBD2. The germline V gene has CDR1 LGHDT and CDR2 YNNKEL (reference sequence). This CDR3 is 14 amino acids long. After removal of 6 bases from V and 4 bases from J, the junction contained 7 bases not matched to a gene. The CDR3 here is CASRAGLQSDTQYF. CDR3 DNA: TGTGCCAGCAGGGCGGGACTACAATCAGATACGCAGTATTTT.

The chain joins TRBV11-2 to TRBJ2-7; the match to TRBD1 covers 8 bases. The junction had 2 bases not matched to a gene; V was cut back by 4 bases and J by 6 bases. This CDR3 has 12 amino acids. The germline V gene has CDR1 SGHAT and CDR2 FQNNGV. This CDR3 reads CASSSTGVEQYF. CDR3 nucleotide sequence: TGTGCCAGCAGCTCGACAGGGGTCGAGCAGTACTTC.

This clone was seen only a few times. The V call is TRBV29-1, the J call TRBJ1-2; no firm D call. The CDR3 covers 13 residues. Looked up from germline, CDR1 is SQVTM and CDR2 is ANQGSEA. The ends were cut back, 6 bases at V and 4 bases at J, with 15 bases in the middle. CDR3 sequence: CSVSKGSTYGYTF. In DNA, the CDR3 is TGCAGCGTCAGTAAAGGCTCCACCTATGGCTACACCTTC.

On this clone: This is likely a read error, given that the CDR3 carries no conserved phenylalanine or tryptophan at its end. The DNA is omitted, as the CDR3 cannot be located on it reliably, and the CDR3 follows TCRdb's listing. V usage is TRBV28 and J usage is TRBJ1-2. From its first to its last residue, the CDR3 has 9 amino acids. Germline-derived CDR1 and CDR2 are MDHEN and SYDVKM. The CDR3 region is CASSLWESR.

Worth noting for this clone: The junction departs from germline at one end; a sequencing error may be responsible. The chain uses TRBV7-7 and TRBJ2-3; 10 nucleotides agree with TRBD2. The CDR3 has 15 residues. Germline CDR1 reads SSHAT; CDR2 reads FNYEAQ (reference sequence). The CDR3 DNA follows: TGTGCTAGCAGCTTAGCGGGGGGCAGCACAGATACGCAGTATTTT. It codes for CASSLAGGSTDTQYF.

V usage is TRBV7-9 and J usage is TRBJ2-7; D might be TRBD1 (6 bases). This CDR3 has 15 amino acids. Trimming took 4 bases from V and 3 from J, leaving 16 bases between them. CDR1 and CDR2 from the germline V gene are SEHNR and FQNEAQ (reference sequence). In DNA form, the CDR3 reads TGTGCCAGCAGCTCGACACAGGGAATCGACTACGAGCAGTACTTC. It translates to CASSSTQGIDYEQYF. The variable domain in full, with the rest retrieved from reference TRBV7-9 and TRBJ2-7, is DTGVSQNPRHKITKRGQNVTFRCDPISEHNRLYWYRQTLGQGPEFLTYFQNEAQLEKSRLLSDRFSAERPKGSFSTLEIQRTEQGDSAMYLCASSSTQGIDYEQYFGPGTRLTVT.

V and J are TRBV7-2 and TRBJ2-3; D is tentatively TRBD1 or TRBD2 (6 bases each). Germline V gives CDR1 SGHTA, CDR2 FQGNSA. Trimming removed 3 bases at V and 1 base at J, with 11 bases between. The CDR3 covers 15 residues. DNA of the CDR3: TGTGCCAGCAGCTTTCGGGGGCCCCGCACAGATACGCAGTATTTT. Its translation: CASSFRGPRTDTQYF.

This chain uses TRBV5-6 with TRBJ1-2, with TRBD1 matching 10 bases. V lost 3 bases, J lost 5 bases, and 10 bases stayed unmatched. Germline loops: CDR1 SGHDT, CDR2 YYEEEE. This CDR3 comprises 16 residues. DNA for the CDR3: TGTGCCAGCAGCTGGGGAAGGACAGGGGGTTCATATGGCTACACCTTC. This encodes CASSWGRTGGSYGYTF.

The V and J genes are TRBV27 and TRBJ2-5, with D hard to call. CDR1 is MNHEY, CDR2 SMNVEV, per germline (reference sequence). Trimming shortened V by 3 bases and J by 0 bases, and 8 bases separated the two germline ends. The CDR3 sequence is 14 residues long. The CDR3: CASSFGTNQETQYF. CDR3 sequence (DNA): TGTGCCAGCAGTTTCGGAACAAACCAAGAGACCCAGTACTTC.

This clone was picked up one time. V is TRBV9 and J is TRBJ2-5; TRBD2 aligns across 10 bases. After removal of 6 bases from V and 5 bases from J, the junction contained 10 bases not matched to a gene. The germline V gene has CDR1 SGDLS and CDR2 YYNGEE. The CDR3 has 15 amino acids. The CDR3 is CASTRGAGGPETQYF. CDR3 in DNA: TGTGCCAGCACCAGGGGAGCGGGGGGGCCTGAGACCCAGTACTTC.

The chain links TRBV19 to TRBJ1-2, with TRBD1 as a possible D gene (6 bases). The germline V gene encodes CDR1 LNHDA and CDR2 SQIVND (reference sequence). The CDR3 runs to 13 residues. Between the trimmed V and J ends, which lost 5 bases and 5 bases, there was a span of 12 bases. Here the CDR3 reads CASSGETGYGYTF. CDR3 DNA: TGTGCCAGTAGTGGCGAAACAGGGTATGGCTACACCTTC.

This clone came up a few times. This chain joins TRBV7-9 and TRBJ2-3; D possibly uses TRBD1 or TRBD2 (6 bases each). V was clipped by 5 bases and J by 0 bases, with 18 bases between them. This CDR3 is built from 17 residues. Germline loops: CDR1 SEHNR, CDR2 FQNEAQ (reference sequence). CDR3 DNA sequence: TGTGCCAGCAGCCGCCCGTTGGGGGGCCCTAGCACAGATACGCAGTATTTT. Amino acid sequence: CASSRPLGGPSTDTQYF. The full variable domain, with the rest looked up from reference TRBV7-9 and TRBJ2-3, is DTGVSQNPRHKITKRGQNVTFRCDPISEHNRLYWYRQTLGQGPEFLTYFQNEAQLEKSRLLSDRFSAERPKGSFSTLEIQRTEQGDSAMYLCASSRPLGGPSTDTQYFGPGTRLTVL.

The V and J genes are TRBV28 and TRBJ1-2; maybe TRBD1 (6 bases). Germline V lookup: CDR1 MDHEN, CDR2 SYDVKM. The V end lost 2 bases, the J end lost 9 bases, and 16 bases lay between the germline ends. The CDR3 runs 14 residues. The CDR3 sequence: CASSLRSGGSRYTF. The CDR3 DNA follows: TGTGCCAGCAGTTTACGAAGCGGGGGCTCCCGCTACACCTTC.

This CDR3 is CSVARASGGEGYNEQFF. As DNA, the CDR3 is TGCAGCGTTGCTAGAGCTAGCGGGGGGGAGGGATACAATGAGCAGTTCTTC. The chain employs TRBV29-1 and TRBJ2-1; 12 bases map to TRBD2. After removal of 4 bases from V and 4 bases from J, the junction contained 11 bases not matched to a gene. The length of the CDR3 is 17 residues. Germline lookup yields CDR1 SQVTM and CDR2 ANQGSEA.